The rows below give T cell receptor beta chains drawn from one sample of a study of T cell repertoires in cytomegalovirus infection. TCRdb reanalysed the reads using MiXCR and keeps one entry per CDR3 protein. This table holds roughly 500,000 distinct CDR3 sequences, roughly a third found once. Antigens of these TCRs are unknown. Material: cultured PBMCs, obtained from culture after CMV antigen stimulation. These receptors were obtained from a human donor in good health (CMV status not recorded). Some clones in this sample may be carry-over from other donors' samples. The CDR3 runs from the conserved cysteine through the conserved F or W. D genes are given only for firm matches. Not all rows give a size; the values are once, few, many and, for expanded clones, a class.

v_gene,abundance,j_gene,d_gene,CDR3aa,CDR3nt
TRBV4-3,few,TRBJ1-3,.,CASSSGQFSGNTIYF,TGCGCCAGCAGTTCCGGACAGTTCTCTGGAAACACCATATATTTT
TRBV6-6,.,TRBJ2-1,TRBD2,CASSYSTGTKPHEQFF,TGTGCCAGCAGTTACTCGACCGGGACTAAGCCTCATGAGCAGTTCTTC
TRBV27,.,TRBJ2-3,TRBD2,CASRLAGRDTQYF,TGTGCCAGCAGACTAGCGGGAAGGGATACGCAGTATTTT
TRBV11-2,few,TRBJ2-1,TRBD2,CASSLGRGSSEQFF,TGTGCCAGCAGCTTAGGACGCGGGAGTAGTGAGCAGTTCTTC
TRBV4-1,few,TRBJ2-5,TRBD1,CASSYPGQGPTRYF,TGCGCCAGCAGCTACCCCGGACAGGGGCCTACCCGGTACTTC
TRBV12-3/TRBV12-4,.,TRBJ1-2,.,CASRTDGSIGYTF,TGTGCCAGCAGAACGGACGGCTCCATCGGCTACACCTTC
TRBV7-2,.,TRBJ2-1,TRBD1,CASSQRTGNNEQFF,TGTGCCAGCAGCCAACGGACAGGGAACAATGAGCAGTTCTTC
TRBV7-6,many,TRBJ1-5,.,CASSRSAGQPQHF,TGTGCCAGCAGCCGGTCCGCGGGACAGCCCCAGCATTTT
TRBV5-4,few,TRBJ2-1,TRBD2,CASSLTSGRGNEQFF,TGTGCCAGTAGTCTGACTAGCGGGAGAGGGAATGAGCAGTTCTTC
TRBV18,.,TRBJ1-3,.,CASSPQGILRNTIYF,TGTGCCAGCTCACCACAGGGGATATTGAGAAACACCATATATTTT
TRBV6-6,.,TRBJ2-2,TRBD1,CASSYSIQGAGELFF,TGTGCCAGCAGTTACTCAATACAGGGGGCCGGGGAGCTGTTTTTT
TRBV7-2,many,TRBJ2-1,.,CASSFPVGLINEQFF,TGTGCCAGCAGCTTCCCGGTGGGGCTAATTAATGAGCAGTTCTTC
TRBV4-3,.,TRBJ1-5,TRBD1,CASSRDRNFQPQHF,TGCGCCAGCAGCCGGGACAGAAATTTTCAGCCCCAGCATTTT
TRBV5-6,few,TRBJ2-5,TRBD2,CASSLGGSSKTQYF,TGTGCCAGCAGCTTGGGCGGGAGCTCGAAGACCCAGTACTTC
TRBV7-2,medium-sized,TRBJ2-1,TRBD2,CASSFSGRAVNEQFF,TGTGCCAGCAGCTTTAGCGGGAGGGCCGTGAATGAGCAGTTCTTC
TRBV28,.,TRBJ2-1,.,CASSLRGTIFEQFF,TGTGCCAGCAGTTTGAGGGGGACGATATTTGAGCAGTTCTTC
TRBV29-1,.,TRBJ2-1,TRBD2,CSAEGLAGEKYNEQFF,TGCAGCGCCGAAGGTCTGGCGGGAGAGAAATACAATGAGCAGTTCTTC
TRBV11-3,few,TRBJ1-6,.,CASSLDPNSPLHF,TGTGCCAGCAGCTTAGATCCCAATTCACCCCTCCACTTT
TRBV27,.,TRBJ2-1,TRBD2,CASSPGLAGLEQFF,TGTGCCAGCAGTCCGGGACTAGCGGGACTGGAGCAGTTCTTC
TRBV7-2,.,TRBJ2-1,.,CASSFRVRDEQFF,TGTGCCAGCAGCTTCAGGGTTCGAGATGAGCAGTTCTTC
TRBV15,.,TRBJ2-3,.,CATSRDKAGISTDTQYF,TGTGCCACCAGCAGAGATAAGGCGGGCATTAGCACAGATACGCAGTATTTT
TRBV12-3/TRBV12-4,.,TRBJ1-4,.,CASSFGSTNEKLFF,TGTGCCAGCAGTTTTGGTTCAACTAATGAAAAACTGTTTTTT
TRBV4-3,few,TRBJ1-4,.,CASSRSPGGEKLFF,TGCGCCAGCAGCCGGAGCCCTGGGGGGGAAAAACTGTTTTTT
TRBV19,.,TRBJ1-4,.,CASSIDSGYNEKLFF,TGTGCCAGTAGTATCGATTCCGGATATAATGAAAAACTGTTTTTT
TRBV25-1,.,TRBJ1-1,.,CASSEAGRDTEAFF,TGTGCCAGCAGTGAGGCAGGGAGGGACACTGAAGCTTTCTTT
TRBV7-2,.,TRBJ1-1,.,CASSLDRKAFF,TGTGCCAGCAGCTTAGACAGGAAAGCTTTCTTT
TRBV29-1,.,TRBJ2-3,TRBD2,CSVVLAENTDTQYF,TGCAGCGTTGTTCTAGCGGAGAACACAGATACGCAGTATTTT
TRBV4-1,.,TRBJ2-3,TRBD1,CASSQEGQGRGSTDTQYF,TGCGCCAGCAGCCAAGAGGGACAGGGGAGAGGGAGCACAGATACGCAGTATTTT
TRBV2,.,TRBJ2-1,.,CAGKAPAHNEQFF,TGTGCCGGCAAGGCCCCGGCTCACAATGAGCAGTTCTTC
TRBV4-2,few,TRBJ1-4,TRBD1,CASTVGTGNEQWAEKLFF,TGTGCCAGCACTGTAGGGACAGGGAATGAGCAGTGGGCTGAAAAACTGTTTTTT
TRBV6-8,.,TRBJ1-6,.,CASSYSHPDSPLHF,TGTGCCAGCAGTTACTCTCATCCGGATTCACCCCTCCACTTT
TRBV7-8,.,TRBJ1-3,TRBD1,CASSRNIQGAGNTIYF,TGTGCCAGCAGCCGAAACATACAGGGGGCTGGAAACACCATATATTTT
TRBV12-3/TRBV12-4,.,TRBJ2-2,.,CASKGQGGTGELFF,TGTGCCAGCAAGGGCCAAGGGGGAACCGGGGAGCTGTTTTTT
TRBV19,.,TRBJ2-3,.,CATTDLTSTDTQYF,TGTGCCACCACCGACTTGACTAGCACAGATACGCAGTATTTT
TRBV4-1,.,TRBJ2-1,.,CASSQEPVAEQFF,TGCGCCAGCAGCCAAGAACCAGTTGCTGAGCAGTTCTTC
TRBV24-1,.,TRBJ2-2,.,CATSDLLATGELFF,TGTGCCACCAGTGATTTGCTAGCCACCGGGGAGCTGTTTTTT
TRBV12-3/TRBV12-4,.,TRBJ2-1,TRBD2,CASSLEASGFYNEQFF,TGTGCCAGCAGTTTAGAGGCTAGCGGATTTTACAATGAGCAGTTCTTC
TRBV20-1,.,TRBJ2-1,TRBD2,CSARLAGDNNEQFF,TGCAGTGCTAGACTAGCGGGAGACAACAATGAGCAGTTCTTC
TRBV10-3,few,TRBJ1-1,.,CAISKQGGNTEAFF,TGTGCCATCAGCAAACAGGGAGGGAACACTGAAGCTTTCTTT
TRBV11-3,.,TRBJ1-2,TRBD1,CASSDQGASNYGYTF,TGTGCCAGCAGTGACCAGGGGGCTTCTAACTATGGCTACACCTTC